This entry describes one T cell receptor (beta chain). This clone was seen a single time. The antigen it recognizes is unknown. No base quality information exists; no much larger clone differs at one position. The entire isolated RNA was reverse transcribed using the High Capacity cDNA Reverse Transcription Kit, and thus expressed TCRB transcripts were sequenced. Naive, central memory and regulatory T cell samples underwent deep immunoSEQ sequencing, averaging roughly 3.4 million total reads per sample. Sorted cells were lysed in RLT buffer and RNA was extracted with DNase-treated RNeasy Micro or Mini kits, depending on cell number. Each cell subset was processed separately to prevent cross-contamination, with patient and healthy donor samples processed together. The immunoSEQ multiplex PCR was used to amplify TCRB sequences from cDNA, generating 87-bp fragments that spanned the CDR3 region. The amplicons were sequenced using the Illumina HiSeq platform. On the study's bioinformatics: PCR bias was computationally corrected using synthetic template baselines, reads within Hamming distance 2 were collapsed, and singletons that could not be merged were discarded. Reads were aligned against IMGT to assign V, D and J genes, CDR3 length and insertions or deletions at six rearrangement sites. Within each subset, clonotype counts were normalized to the number of sorted cells before true diversity and Gini coefficients were calculated with the tcR R package. The overlap coefficient, calculated on TCRB nucleotide sequences, was used to measure repertoire sharing. Out-of-frame TCRB sequences from naive cells were analyzed to stand in for the pre-selection repertoire. Here the immuneACCESS table is served through TCRdb, limited to in-frame sequences with V and J called. Missing clones are a known gap in these copies; in checked studies unresolved V genes cover under half, and the rest lacks a known reason. The DNA gave D and trimming, while V, J and clone size come from that table. For this sample the table gives 350,000 to 450,000 clones, of which approximately 15% were detected only once. Roughly 0.038% of the sample rests with the top ten.

This sample was included in a study of beta chain features in type 1 diabetes (dated by TCRdb to the late 2010s). With regard to the full study: Mean age, gender distribution, total cell number and subset yield were not different between patients and healthy donors. Naive and central memory subsets were obtained from all 30 or so donors, but regulatory and stem cell-like memory subsets were isolated from only 8 patients and roughly 8 healthy donors. The study compared TCRB repertoires of sorted circulating CD4+ T cell subsets between recently diagnosed type 1 diabetes patients and matched healthy donors. A total of some 100,000,000 sorted cells were examined across all samples, and the number of cells per subset was strongly correlated with RNA yield. Overall results and qualifications from the work: Because cDNA was sequenced instead of genomic DNA, highly expressing activated cells could be over-represented, though the groups showed no difference in activation or CD3 levels. Because small numbers of individuals were included in the HLA sub-analyses, any influence of HLA type on TCRB rearrangement was left unresolved. PCR might favor shorter templates, but patient and control samples were amplified and corrected together, so any skew would affect both groups equally. Type 1 diabetes patients showed a moderate but significant shortening of TCRB CDR3 length in all four CD4+ subsets. Fewer insertions and more nucleotide deletions at VDJ recombination sites were observed in patients with type 1 diabetes, implying thymic rearrangement abnormalities. The naive, central memory and regulatory TCRB repertoires appeared to resemble one another more closely among patients than among healthy donors.

Each donor gave one peripheral blood draw, averaging about 100 mL, which was collected into heparinised tubes. Using a panel that included CD45RO, CCR7, CD25, CD127, CD95 and CD27, naive, central memory, regulatory and stem cell-like memory CD4+ T cells were sorted on a BD FACSAria II. Every sorted population had a purity above 95%. Right away, PBMCs were isolated by Lymphoprep density gradient centrifugation and were stained directly, with no culture step. So that batch effects would be minimized, each experiment stained and sorted samples in pairs, pairing one healthy donor with one patient. The germline V gene (reference sequence) gives CDR1 as MNHEY and CDR2 as SMNVEV. From the cysteine through the valine, the CDR3 covers 14 amino acids. Only the CDR3 portion is preserved as DNA: 42 bases, with reading frame beginning at the first base. V is shortened by 4 bases, J by 5 bases, and the region joining them spans 15 bases.

The sequence came from a young man in good health. Sequencing input: naive CD4+ T cells from blood. The cell subset or site label corresponds to: true naive CD4+ T cells. The sequence links TRBV27 to TRBJ2-7; no D gene is confidently identified. CDR3 protein: CASSSTVSTHEQYV. The nucleotide sequence reads as follows: TGTGCCAGCAGTTCCACCGTATCCACCCACGAGCAGTACGTC.